Listed below are T cell receptor beta chains from one sample, sequenced in a study of CD8+CD57+ T cells in acquired aplastic anemia. From the reads, TCRdb called clonotypes with MiXCR, one entry per CDR3 protein. This table has around 200,000 distinct CDR3 sequences, roughly 63% appearing once. Source material: sorted CD4+, CD8+, or CD8+CD57+ T cells (not recorded which) from PBMCs. These receptors came from a human donor with aplastic anemia. Each CDR3 is given with its conserved first and last residue. The order of the fields is J gene, clone size, CDR3 length, D gene, V gene, CDR3 protein, CDR3 DNA. A D gene is named only where the DNA matches it firmly. Expanded clones get a size class; other rows say once, few or many, or leave the size out.

TRBJ2-3,many,15,.,TRBV7-3,CASSRTGGPTDTQYF,TGTGCCAGCAGTCGAACCGGGGGGCCGACAGATACGCAGTATTTT
TRBJ2-7,many,16,TRBD1,TRBV7-8,CASSLGQGAPLYEQYF,TGTGCCAGCAGCCTGGGACAGGGGGCGCCCCTTTACGAGCAGTACTTC
TRBJ1-4,.,15,.,TRBV12-3/TRBV12-4,CASSDGGMANEKLFF,TGTGCCAGCAGTGACGGGGGGATGGCTAATGAAAAACTGTTTTTT
TRBJ1-1,.,14,.,TRBV14,CASSLYFGDTEAFF,TGTGCCAGCAGCCTGTATTTCGGGGACACTGAAGCTTTCTTT
TRBJ1-1,many,14,.,TRBV4-2,CASSQNGMNTEAFF,TGTGCCAGCAGCCAAAATGGGATGAACACTGAAGCTTTCTTT
TRBJ1-2,.,12,.,TRBV7-8,CAILEGTYGYTF,TGTGCCATCCTCGAAGGGACCTATGGCTACACCTTC
TRBJ2-7,few,14,TRBD2,TRBV7-9,CASSSQTSGGTQYF,TGTGCCAGCAGCTCCCAGACTAGCGGAGGGACGCAGTACTTC
TRBJ1-1,.,12,.,TRBV9,CASSQRGTEAFF,TGTGCCAGCAGCCAGAGGGGTACTGAAGCTTTCTTT
TRBJ2-2,.,14,.,TRBV2,CASSNEGNTGELFF,TGTGCCAGCAGTAATGAGGGGAACACCGGGGAGCTGTTTTTT
TRBJ1-1,.,15,.,TRBV15,CATSSSPAAVKTAFF,TGTGCCACCAGCAGCTCCCCCGCGGCAGTAAAGACGGCTTTCTTT
TRBJ2-2,once,11,.,TRBV19,CASSRSGELFF,TGTGCCAGTAGTAGATCAGGGGAGCTGTTTTTT
TRBJ2-3,.,16,.,TRBV7-9,CASSLALSASTDTQYF,TGTGCCAGCAGCTTAGCGCTATCAGCTAGCACAGATACGCAGTATTTT
TRBJ1-2,.,15,TRBD1,TRBV29-1,CSVEAGQGVLIRGTF,TGCAGCGTTGAAGCTGGACAGGGTGTTTTAATCAGGGGCACCTTC
TRBJ2-7,.,14,.,TRBV9,CASSVAFNPYEQYF,TGTGCCAGCAGCGTAGCTTTTAATCCCTACGAGCAGTACTTC
TRBJ1-1,.,12,.,TRBV20-1,CSALRERTEAFF,TGCAGTGCCCTAAGAGAGAGGACTGAAGCTTTCTTT
TRBJ2-1,many,13,.,TRBV6-4,CASSFETQGQQFF,TGTGCCAGCAGTTTCGAGACACAGGGACAGCAGTTCTTC
TRBJ1-1,.,14,TRBD1,TRBV5-5,CASSLGRDRDEAFF,TGTGCCAGCAGCTTGGGTCGGGACAGGGATGAAGCTTTCTTT
TRBJ2-7,.,13,.,TRBV5-1,CASAPVSSYEQYF,TGCGCCAGCGCCCCCGTGAGCTCCTACGAGCAGTACTTC
TRBJ1-2,.,14,TRBD1,TRBV2,CASTTGAFRYGYTF,TGTGCCAGCACGACAGGGGCGTTTAGGTATGGCTACACCTTC
TRBJ2-7,.,14,TRBD1,TRBV7-2,CASSFRTGISEQYF,TGTGCCAGCAGCTTCAGGACAGGGATAAGCGAGCAGTACTTC
TRBJ1-1,.,15,.,TRBV7-2,CASSLVPGARTEAFF,TGTGCCAGCAGCTTAGTCCCAGGGGCGAGGACTGAAGCTTTCTTT
TRBJ1-1,many,15,.,TRBV10-3,CAISENRKENTEAFF,TGTGCCATCAGTGAGAATCGGAAGGAGAACACTGAAGCTTTCTTT
TRBJ2-1,many,14,TRBD2,TRBV7-2,CASSLVPGGDTQFF,TGTGCCAGCAGCTTAGTACCGGGAGGAGATACGCAGTTCTTC
TRBJ2-2,many,12,.,TRBV29-1,CSVYQNTGELFF,TGCAGCGTTTACCAGAACACCGGGGAGCTGTTTTTT
TRBJ1-6,few,14,.,TRBV6-1,CASCTGPYNSPLHF,TGTGCCAGCTGCACCGGACCCTATAATTCACCCCTCCACTTT
TRBJ2-7,.,12,.,TRBV15,CATSRDRNEQYF,TGTGCCACCAGCAGAGATAGGAACGAGCAGTACTTC
TRBJ2-2,.,16,.,TRBV9,CASSVVVGEYTGELLF,TGTGCCAGCAGCGTAGTAGTGGGGGAATACACCGGGGAGCTGCTTTTT
TRBJ2-7,once,15,TRBD1,TRBV20-1,CSASPLDRGGYEQYF,TGCAGTGCTAGCCCCCTGGACAGGGGGGGGTACGAGCAGTACTTC
TRBJ2-1,many,14,TRBD1,TRBV5-1,CASSGPGQGGEQFF,TGCGCCAGCAGCGGACCGGGACAGGGGGGTGAGCAGTTCTTC
TRBJ1-1,.,15,.,TRBV10-3,CAISESRGTDTEAFF,TGTGCCATCAGTGAGTCTAGGGGGACGGACACTGAAGCTTTCTTT
TRBJ2-7,.,15,TRBD1,TRBV7-9,CASSSGQVSVSEQYF,TGTGCCAGCAGCTCAGGACAGGTATCGGTCTCCGAGCAGTACTTC
TRBJ2-3,.,13,.,TRBV7-2,CASSLTYTDTQYF,TGTGCCAGCAGCTTAACTTACACAGATACGCAGTATTTT
TRBJ2-3,many,16,TRBD2,TRBV19,CASSRRGGPNTDTQYF,TGTGCCAGTAGTAGACGCGGGGGACCCAACACAGATACGCAGTATTTT
TRBJ2-7,.,14,.,TRBV19,CVSSIEGGNHEQYF,TGTGTCAGTAGTATAGAGGGGGGTAACCACGAGCAGTACTTC
TRBJ2-7,once,14,.,TRBV7-8,CASGQGQTPCEQYF,TGTGCCAGCGGCCAAGGACAGACACCCTGCGAGCAGTACTTC
TRBJ1-5,.,12,.,TRBV24-1,CATQGSNQPQHF,TGTGCCACCCAAGGAAGCAATCAGCCCCAGCATTTT
TRBJ2-5,once,15,TRBD2,TRBV7-8,CASSISGAYQETQYF,TGTGCCAGCAGCATTAGCGGGGCGTACCAAGAGACCCAGTACTTC